The 8 T cell receptor beta chains below come from one sample, sequenced in a study of cytomegalovirus exposure and HLA in healthy donors. Primers: 60 Vbeta forward and 13 Jbeta reverse. The method was immunoSEQ multiplex PCR; TCRdb's version includes in-frame clones alone and lacks a portion of them. Seen here are 180,000 or so clones, roughly three quarters observed once, and the top ten hold approximately 2.1%. Sample: PBMCs. Source of these receptors: a woman aged 50 to 65 in good health and CMV-seronegative.

This chain links TRBV21-1 with TRBJ2-1; the D call of TRBD1 is as the table states it, not checked on the DNA. TRBV21-1 is tagged as a pseudogene. The CDR3 contains 14 residues. CDR3 DNA sequence: TGTGCCAGCAGCAAGGGACAGGGCCACAATGAGCAGTTCTTC. It specifies CASSKGQGHNEQFF.

The genes are TRBV28 and TRBJ2-7, with 9 bases fitting TRBD2. CDR1 is MDHEN, CDR2 SYDVKM, per germline. With V trimmed by 6 bases and J by 2 bases, 14 bases remained unmatched. This CDR3 has 17 amino acids. The CDR3 spells CASSRLAGGSKPYEQYF. The CDR3, as DNA: TGTGCCAGCAGCCGTCTCGCGGGAGGGTCTAAGCCCTACGAGCAGTACTTC.

The V gene is TRBV6-5, the J gene TRBJ2-5, with 8 positions matching TRBD2. V shed 5 bases and J 2 bases; nucleotides not matched to a gene: 7. This CDR3 region has 15 residues. Germline loops: CDR1 MNHEY, CDR2 SVGAGI. The chain's CDR3 is CASSLSGNRQETQYF. CDR3 bases: TGTGCCAGCAGTCTTAGCGGGAACAGGCAAGAGACCCAGTACTTC.

CDR3 nucleotides: TGTGCCAGCAGCTCCCGACAGGCCTGGTCCGGCAGGGTTGGAGATACGCAGTATTTT. Translation gives CASSSRQAWSGRVGDTQYF. This chain joins TRBV11-2 and TRBJ2-3; perhaps TRBD1 as D (6 bases). CDR1 is SGHAT, CDR2 FQNNGV, per germline. Trimming shortened V by 4 bases and J by 5 bases, and 28 bases separated the two germline ends. The CDR3 spans 19 residues.

The V gene is TRBV5-1, the J gene TRBJ2-7, with a possible D match to TRBD2 (5 bases). The CDR3 length is 13 residues. The ends were cut back, 5 bases at V and 7 bases at J, with 16 bases in the middle. Germline loops: CDR1 SGHRS, CDR2 YFSETQ. CDR3 loop: CASRLTEGWEQYF. In DNA form, the CDR3 reads TGCGCCAGCAGGTTGACTGAGGGTTGGGAGCAGTACTTC.

The rearrangement links TRBV7-6 to TRBJ2-5, with D perhaps matching TRBD1 (6 bases). Gene TRBJ2-7 matches the end of the DNA better, so the J call may be wrong. The CDR3 totals 16 residues. Germline CDR1 and CDR2: SGHVS and FNYEAQ. The DNA of the CDR3 is TGTGCCAGCAGCTTAGCGTTAGGACAGAACTCCTACGAGCAGTACTTC. Translating gives CASSLALGQNSYEQYF.

The chain carries TRBV27 and TRBJ1-2; maybe TRBD1 (6 bases). Trimming left V 5 bases short and J 4 bases short, with 17 bases between. Germline CDR1 MNHEY, CDR2 SMNVEV (reference sequence). This CDR3 is built from 15 residues. The CDR3 protein is CASSTNRDLGYGYTF. In DNA, the CDR3 is TGTGCCAGCAGTACTAACAGGGATCTTGGCTATGGCTACACCTTC.

The chain employs TRBV28 and TRBJ1-5, with 7 bases lining up with TRBD1. Germline CDR1 is MDHEN and CDR2 is SYDVKM. This CDR3 contains 13 residues. V gave up 6 bases and J gave up 8 bases; unmatched junction bases: 7. This chain's CDR3 is CASRGQYTEPQHF. CDR3 sequence (DNA): TGTGCCAGCAGGGGACAGTATACGGAGCCCCAGCATTTT.